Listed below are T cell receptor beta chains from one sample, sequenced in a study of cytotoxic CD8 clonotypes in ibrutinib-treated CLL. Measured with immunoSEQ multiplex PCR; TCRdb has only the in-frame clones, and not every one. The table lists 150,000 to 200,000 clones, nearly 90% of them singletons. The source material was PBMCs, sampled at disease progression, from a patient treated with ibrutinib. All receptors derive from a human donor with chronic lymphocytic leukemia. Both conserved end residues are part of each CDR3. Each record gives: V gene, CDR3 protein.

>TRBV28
CASSRRQGGQPQHF
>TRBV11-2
CASSPDRERNEQFF
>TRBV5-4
CASSSPSLNLNTGELFF
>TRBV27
CASSFLGNNQPQHF
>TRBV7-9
CASSAGWSARDLDGYTF
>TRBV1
CTSSQGLAGGGTDTQYF
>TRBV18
CASSPPNLAASYEQYF
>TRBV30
CAWSRQGATEAFF
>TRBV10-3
CAISESPGSSYNEQFF
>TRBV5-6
CASSPLGGYTDTQYF
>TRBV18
CASSPGQSYEQYF
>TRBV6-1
CASSEMGSGRQPQHF
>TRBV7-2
CASSKGLAGITDTQYF
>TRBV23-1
CASRTTGEVGHEQYF
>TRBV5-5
CASSLAESGRVGNEQYF
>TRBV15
CATSRPLGYEQFF